This T cell receptor (beta chain) was identified during a study of T-cell memory formation after mild COVID-19. The CDR3 is 14 amino acids. Per the germline V gene, CDR1 is DFQATT and CDR2 is SNEGSKA (reference sequence). Trimming removed 4 bases at V and 2 bases at J, with 13 bases between. TCRdb re-called the 5' RACE reads through MiXCR, storing one row per CDR3 protein. Among 300,000 to 350,000 distinct CDR3 sequences listed, around 13% were seen once. Note on this clonotype: Its specificity is not known.

Study-wide results and caveats: Clones shrinking from day 15 to 85 showed even CD4/CD8 mixes; later expanders tilted CD4+. Second-wave clones that peaked on day 37 lacked confirmed SARS-CoV-2 specificity.

This sequence originates from a man between 18 and 29 years old who had mild COVID-19 (a few samples of this study predate the infection). Cell type and time point are not known. This chain links TRBV20-1 with TRBJ2-3; either TRBD1 or TRBD2 may supply D (5 bases each). What was sequenced was PBMCs or a T cell subset sorted from them (not recorded which). The CDR3 region is CSATDLGATDTQYF. In DNA, the CDR3 is TGCAGTGCTACGGACCTCGGGGCCACAGATACGCAGTATTTT.